A selection of T cell receptor beta chains follows, all from one sample in a study of T cell changes during pregnancy in multiple sclerosis. Assay: immunoSEQ multiplex PCR; the TCRdb copy retains only in-frame clones and omits some. This table holds about 49,000 clones, nearly 90% found once. The sequenced sample was peripheral blood, obtained after pregnancy. The source of these receptors is a female donor in good health, enrolled as a control in a pregnancy study. The CDR3 runs from the conserved cysteine through the conserved F or W.

V	J	CDR3
TRBV6-6	TRBJ2-7	CASSYRGQGYEQYF
TRBV7-2	TRBJ2-1	CASSLAPGFYNEQFF
TRBV6-1	TRBJ1-2	CASSEGGSSFGYTF
TRBV6-1	TRBJ2-5	CASSEAGGQAETQYF
TRBV19	TRBJ1-4	CASSIGQGHEKLFF
TRBV4-2	TRBJ1-2	CASSHTGSYGYTF
TRBV28	TRBJ1-2	CASSLPGPGQGIGYTF
TRBV19	TRBJ1-5	CASSRGQPQHF
TRBV6-5	TRBJ1-6	CASSLRTGDSPLHF
TRBV18	TRBJ2-7	CASSPRDRETYEQYF
TRBV6-6	TRBJ1-5	CASSANRADQPQHF